What follows are 23 T cell receptor beta chains derived from one specimen sequenced in a study of shared clonotypes between healthy human individuals (dated by TCRdb to about 2020). Libraries came from the immunoSEQ multiplex PCR assay. The immuneACCESS repertoire file appears here via TCRdb, limited to in-frame rearrangements. These files lack a portion of the clones; in checked studies, under half of the deficit traces to unresolved V genes, and the cause of the others is not known. The sample table contains some 1,100,000 clones; only one count was recorded for about 84% of them. Of the sample, 0.5% to 0.6% falls within the top ten clones. Sequencing was performed on memory CD4+ T cells from PBMCs. The cell subset or site label here, explained by the study, means: CD45RA-negative fraction. Receptors were obtained from a man aged 18 to 35 in good health. Some clones in this sample may be carry-over from other donors' samples.

Note on this clone: Other DNA sequences from this sample encode an identical CDR3 as well. V gene TRBV28 combines with J gene TRBJ2-7; 7 bases fit TRBD1. Trimming cost V 3 bases and J 4 bases; bases outside gene matches: 6. CDR1 is MDHEN and CDR2 is SYDVKM in the germline V gene. The CDR3 extends over 14 amino acids. CDR3 nucleotide sequence: TGTGCCAGCAGTTTTATCGGGACAGAGTACGAGCAGTACTTC. This gives the protein CASSFIGTEYEQYF.

The gene calls are TRBV21-1 and TRBJ2-7; TRBD1, the table's D call, lacks a check against the DNA. TRBV21-1 is a pseudogene locus. The CDR3 is 16 amino acids. The CDR3 coding sequence is TGTGCCAGCAGCCCACACGGGACAACAGTCTGCTACGAGCAGTACTTC. This sequence encodes CASSPHGTTVCYEQYF.

This clone was picked up many times. This chain connects TRBV7-9 to TRBJ2-7; TRBD2 is a possible D gene (5 bases). The CDR3 covers 14 residues. From germline, CDR1 is SEHNR and CDR2 FQNEAQ (reference sequence). Between the trimmed V and J ends, which lost 5 bases and 4 bases, there was a span of 15 bases. In nucleotides, the CDR3 is TGTGCCAGCAGCCAAGGGCTCCCGGGGTACGAGCAGTACTTC. It encodes CASSQGLPGYEQYF.

Regarding this clone: A read error is the likely source, as a far larger clone sits one nucleotide away. The chain employs TRBV29-1 and TRBJ2-3, with D perhaps TRBD1 or TRBD2 (6 bases each). CDR3 length: 13 residues. From germline, CDR1 is SQVTM and CDR2 ANQGSEA. CDR3 nucleotides: TGCAGCGTTGACCGGGGGCGACGAGATGCGCAGTATTTT. Protein: CSVDRGRRDAQYF.

This clone was counted only a few times. The chain links TRBV18 to TRBJ2-2; D is unclear. The CDR3 is made up of 12 amino acids. The germline V gene encodes CDR1 KGHSH and CDR2 LQKENI. Deletions cut 5 bases from V and 2 bases from J, with 3 bases between. CDR3 region: CASSTNTGELFF. The CDR3 DNA reads as TGTGCCAGCTCAACAAACACCGGGGAGCTGTTTTTT.

The chain has TRBV5-5 and TRBJ2-7, with 7 bases matching TRBD1. The V and J ends lost 0 bases and 4 bases, in that order; junction bases with no gene match: 4. The CDR3 contains 14 residues. Germline V gives CDR1 SGHKS, CDR2 YYEKEE (reference sequence). CDR3 sequence reads: CASSLAGTEYEQYF. In DNA form, the CDR3 reads TGTGCCAGCAGCTTGGCCGGGACAGAATACGAGCAGTACTTC.

The J gene is TRBJ2-3, the V gene TRBV11-2; 8 bases agree with TRBD1. The trim removed 5 bases at V and 0 bases at J, leaving 4 bases unmatched. This CDR3 comprises 15 residues. Germline loops: CDR1 SGHAT, CDR2 FQNNGV. The CDR3 nucleotides read TGTGCCAGCAGCGTATACAGGGGGAGCACAGATACGCAGTATTTT. Protein: CASSVYRGSTDTQYF.

This chain joins TRBV5-4 and TRBJ2-3; 13 nucleotides match TRBD2. V lost 3 bases and J lost 4; bases outside the gene matches: 2. CDR1 and CDR2 from the germline V gene are SGHNT and YYREEE (reference sequence). This CDR3 region has 15 residues. The CDR3 region has the DNA TGTGCCAGCAGCTCCGGACTAGCGGGAGCAGATACGCAGTATTTT. It specifies CASSSGLAGADTQYF. The entire variable domain, with the rest obtained from reference TRBV5-4 and TRBJ2-3, is as follows: ETGVTQSPTHLIKTRGQQVTLRCSSQSGHNTVSWYQQALGQGPQFIFQYYREEENGRGNFPPRFSGLQFPNYSSELNVNALELDDSALYLCASSSGLAGADTQYFGPGTRLTVL.

The chain combines TRBV30 with TRBJ1-1; no clear D gene. CDR1 is GTSNPN, CDR2 SVGIG, per germline (reference sequence). The ends were cut back, 5 bases at V and 1 base at J, with 11 bases in the middle. The length of the CDR3 is 13 residues. The CDR3 loop is CAWSRAPNTEAFF. The DNA for the CDR3 is TGTGCCTGGTCACGGGCGCCGAACACTGAAGCTTTCTTT.

The chain employs TRBV28 and TRBJ1-2, with D perhaps TRBD1 (6 bases). This CDR3 comprises 15 residues. Trimming stripped 3 bases from V and 1 base from J, with 12 bases between. CDR1 and CDR2 from the germline V gene are MDHEN and SYDVKM. The CDR3, as DNA: TGTGCCAGCAGTTTTATCGACAGGAATAACTATGGCTACACCTTC. It is translated as CASSFIDRNNYGYTF.

The rearrangement uses TRBV30 and TRBJ2-1; D possibly corresponds to TRBD2 (5 bases). This CDR3 region has 16 residues. The ends were cut back, 2 bases at V and 0 bases at J, with 14 bases in the middle. Per germline, CDR1 GTSNPN and CDR2 SVGIG (reference sequence). CDR3 in DNA: TGTGCCTGGAGTCCAGAGGGCGTCGCCTCCTACAATGAGCAGTTCTTC. Its translation: CAWSPEGVASYNEQFF. Filled out from reference TRBV30 and TRBJ2-1, the complete variable domain reads SQTIHQWPATLVQPVGSPLSLECTVEGTSNPNLYWYRQAAGRGLQLLFYSVGIGQISSEVPQNLSASRPQDRQFILSSKKLLLSDSGFYLCAWSPEGVASYNEQFFGPGTRLTVL.

The genes are TRBV18 and TRBJ2-7; possibly TRBD1 for D (6 bases). Germline CDR1 is KGHSH and CDR2 is LQKENI. The length of the CDR3 is 14 residues. V shed 3 bases and J shed 3 bases, with 12 bases lying between them. The CDR3 sequence: CASSPSLQGYEQYF. In DNA form, the CDR3 reads TGTGCCAGCTCACCGTCATTACAGGGCTACGAGCAGTACTTC. Full variable domain (remainder filled in from reference TRBV18 and TRBJ2-7): NAGVMQNPRHLVRRRGQEARLRCSPMKGHSHVYWYRQLPEEGLKFMVYLQKENIIDESGMPKERFSAEFPKEGPSILRIQQVVRGDSAAYFCASSPSLQGYEQYFGPGTRLTVT.

This clone was detected once. This sequence joins TRBV30 and TRBJ1-2; D is possibly TRBD1 (5 bases). This CDR3 has 14 residues. Germline values: CDR1 GTSNPN, CDR2 SVGIG (reference sequence). Trimming removed 4 bases at V and 4 bases at J, with 16 bases between. The CDR3 DNA reads as TGTGCCTGGACAAACCCCTGGCAGGGCTATGGCTACACCTTC. It is translated as CAWTNPWQGYGYTF.

The CDR3 protein is CASSFGGEGYEKLFF. In DNA, the CDR3 is TGCGCCAGCAGCTTTGGGGGGGAAGGATATGAAAAACTGTTTTTT. The chain uses TRBV5-1 and TRBJ1-4, with D perhaps TRBD1 (5 bases). Trimming shortened V by 2 bases and J by 6 bases, and 14 bases separated the two germline ends. Germline lookup yields CDR1 SGHRS and CDR2 YFSETQ. This CDR3 is built from 15 residues.

Remarks on this clone: This CDR3 is also generated by other DNA sequences in the sample. J is TRBJ2-7 and V is TRBV7-9; D call uncertain. V gave up 1 base and J gave up 0 bases, with 7 bases separating them. The CDR3 contains 14 residues. Germline loops: CDR1 SEHNR, CDR2 FQNEAQ (reference sequence). The CDR3 DNA is TGTGCCAGCAGCTTAGGACGGCACTCCTACGAGCAGTACTTC. This sequence encodes CASSLGRHSYEQYF.

In its sample, this clone was seen once. This chain joins TRBV15 and TRBJ1-6; 7 nucleotides match TRBD1. V trimming: 6 bases; J trimming: 4 bases; junction bases outside the gene matches: 3. The CDR3 spans 14 residues. CDR1 is LNHNV and CDR2 is YYDKDF in the germline V gene (reference sequence). CDR3 loop: CATSTDRYNSPLHF. The CDR3 DNA reads as TGTGCCACCAGTACGGACAGGTATAATTCACCCCTCCACTTT. Full variable domain (missing parts from reference TRBV15 and TRBJ1-6): DAMVIQNPRYQVTQFGKPVTLSCSQTLNHNVMYWYQQKSSQAPKLLFHYYDKDFNNEADTPDNFQSRRPNTSFCFLDIRSPGLGDTAMYLCATSTDRYNSPLHFGNGTRLTVT.

This chain joins TRBV7-9 and TRBJ2-1, with 15 positions matching TRBD2. With 3 bases clipped from V and 1 base from J, the junction kept 4 bases outside the gene matches. Germline V gene data show CDR1 as SEHNR and CDR2 as FQNEAQ (reference sequence). The CDR3 spans 18 residues. The CDR3 DNA follows: TGTGCCAGCAGCTTTGGGACTAGCGGGAGGCTGTCCTACAATGAGCAGTTCTTC. Translated, it gives CASSFGTSGRLSYNEQFF.

The chain links TRBV28 to TRBJ1-2; maybe TRBD1 (6 bases). The CDR3 is made up of 15 amino acids. Germline V gene lookup returns CDR1 MDHEN and CDR2 SYDVKM. V was shortened by 7 bases and J by 8 bases, with 23 bases between the two germline ends. For the CDR3, the DNA is TGTGCCAGCACCCCACAGGGATTGCCGACAATGGGCTACACCTTC. Translated, it gives CASTPQGLPTMGYTF.

This clone was seen just once. The chain links TRBV27 to TRBJ2-1; a weak D match, TRBD1 (5 bases). The CDR3 has 14 amino acids. Germline assignment: CDR1 MNHEY and CDR2 SMNVEV (reference sequence). Trimming cost V 6 bases and J 7 bases, with 16 bases left between them. The CDR3 reads CASRLRTFRNEQFF. The DNA for the CDR3 is TGTGCCAGCAGGTTGAGGACATTCAGAAATGAGCAGTTCTTC.

The chain has TRBV27 and TRBJ2-7, with 7 bases fitting TRBD2. The CDR3 is 16 residues long. V lost 4 bases and J lost 1; bases outside the gene matches: 10. Germline assignment: CDR1 MNHEY and CDR2 SMNVEV (reference sequence). The CDR3 protein is CASSSNLRDYSYEQYF. CDR3 coding DNA: TGTGCCAGCAGTTCGAATCTGCGGGACTATTCCTACGAGCAGTACTTC.

The J gene is TRBJ1-2, the V gene TRBV27, with D uncertain. The length of the CDR3 is 13 residues. The V end lost 6 bases, the J end lost 2 bases, and 10 bases lay between the germline ends. Germline V gene lookup returns CDR1 MNHEY and CDR2 SMNVEV (reference sequence). Here the CDR3 DNA reads TGTGCCAGCAGCCGGTCGGGAAACTATGGCTACACCTTC. It encodes CASSRSGNYGYTF.

This clone was found a few times. This chain uses TRBV7-6 with TRBJ1-2; tentatively, D is TRBD1 (6 bases). Trimming removed 3 bases at V and 7 bases at J, with 12 bases between. The CDR3 has 13 residues. CDR1 is SGHVS and CDR2 is FNYEAQ in the germline V gene. The chain's CDR3 is CASSLEDSSGYTF. As DNA, the CDR3 is TGTGCCAGCAGCTTGGAGGACAGTAGTGGCTACACCTTC.

Worth noting for this clone: An end of the junction does not agree with germline; a read error may underlie this. This sequence joins TRBV6-1 and TRBJ1-1; perhaps TRBD1 as D (5 bases). CDR1 MNHNS and CDR2 SASEGT come from the germline V gene. The CDR3 is 12 amino acids. The CDR3 DNA is TGTGCCAGCAGTGACGAAATCAGGCGGGACGGCTTT. Amino acids: CASSDEIRRDGF.